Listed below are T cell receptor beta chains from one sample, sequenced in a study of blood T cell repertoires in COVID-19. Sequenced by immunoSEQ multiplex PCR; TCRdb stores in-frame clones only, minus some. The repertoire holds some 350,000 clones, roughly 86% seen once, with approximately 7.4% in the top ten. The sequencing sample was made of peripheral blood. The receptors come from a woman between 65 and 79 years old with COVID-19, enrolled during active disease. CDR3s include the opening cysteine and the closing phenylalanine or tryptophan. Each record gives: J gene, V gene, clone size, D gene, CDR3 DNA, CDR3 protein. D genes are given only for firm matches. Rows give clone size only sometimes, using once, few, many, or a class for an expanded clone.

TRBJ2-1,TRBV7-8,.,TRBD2,TGTGCCAGCAGCTTAGCGCAATCCCCAGCGGGGACCTACAATGAGCAGTTCTTC,CASSLAQSPAGTYNEQFF
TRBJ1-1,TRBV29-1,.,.,TGCAGCGTTTCAGGAATTAATGTGGATAGGGCTTTCTTT,CSVSGINVDRAFF
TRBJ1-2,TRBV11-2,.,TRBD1,TGTGCCAGCAGCCGAGAAGGTACTGAGACAGGGGGCGAAAACTATGGCTACACCTTC,CASSREGTETGGENYGYTF
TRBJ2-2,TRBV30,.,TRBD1,TGTGCCTGGAGGGTCGACAGGGGGACCGGGGAGCTGTTTTTT,CAWRVDRGTGELFF
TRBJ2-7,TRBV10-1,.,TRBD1,TGCGCCAGCAGTCCCGACAGGGGAAAAGGAGAACAGTACTTC,CASSPDRGKGEQYF
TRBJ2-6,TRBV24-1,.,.,TGTGCCACCAGTTGGGGGGCTGGGGCCAACGTCCTGACTTTC,CATSWGAGANVLTF
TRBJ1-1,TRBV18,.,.,TGTGCCAGCTCACCGGGGGGGAACACTGAAGCTTTCTTT,CASSPGGNTEAFF
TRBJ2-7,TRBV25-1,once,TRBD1,TGTGCCAGCAGTGGGAGCCCGACAGGGCATAGCTCCTACGAGCAGTACTTC,CASSGSPTGHSSYEQYF
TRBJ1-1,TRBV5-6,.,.,TGTGCCAGCAGCTTGTCCTGGGGGGACACTGAAGCTTTCTTT,CASSLSWGDTEAFF
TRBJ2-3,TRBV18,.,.,TGTGCCAGCTCAGACATCGATAGCACAGATACGCAGTATTTT,CASSDIDSTDTQYF
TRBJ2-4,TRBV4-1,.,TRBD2,TGCGCCAGCAGCCAACCGGGACTAGCGGGGGGCGCCAAAAACATTCAGTACTTC,CASSQPGLAGGAKNIQYF
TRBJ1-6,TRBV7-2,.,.,TGTGCCAGCAGCCCCATTCCCGGTTCACCCCTCCACTTT,CASSPIPGSPLHF
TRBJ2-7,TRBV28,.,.,TGTGCCAGCAGTTTACTTTCCTACGAGCAGTACTTC,CASSLLSYEQYF
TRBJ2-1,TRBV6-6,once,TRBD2,TGTGCCAGCAGTTACGATGCTAGCGGCAATGAGCAGTTCTTC,CASSYDASGNEQFF
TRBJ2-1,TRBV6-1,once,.,TGTGCCAGCAGTTGGTCGACTGTTGGGAATGAGCAGTTCTTC,CASSWSTVGNEQFF
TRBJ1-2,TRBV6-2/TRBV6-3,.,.,TGTGCCAGCAGGCCTCCTCAGGGGCAGAGATATGGCTACACCTTC,CASRPPQGQRYGYTF
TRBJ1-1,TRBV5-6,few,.,TGTGCCAGCAGCTTGGGGGCTGGGACTGAAGCTTTCTTT,CASSLGAGTEAFF
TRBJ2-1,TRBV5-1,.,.,TGCGCCAGCAGCTTGCGGACAGATCCGGGGAATGAGCAGTTCTTC,CASSLRTDPGNEQFF
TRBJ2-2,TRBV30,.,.,TGTGCCTGGAGTAATACTGGGCATCGCGCCGGGGAGCTGTTTTTT,CAWSNTGHRAGELFF
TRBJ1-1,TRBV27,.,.,TGTGCCAGCAGTTCCACTTTCCTTAAATCGAACACTGAAGCTTTCTTT,CASSSTFLKSNTEAFF
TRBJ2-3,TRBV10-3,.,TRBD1,TGTGCCATCAGGGGGACAGGGGGCACAGATACGCAGTATTTT,CAIRGTGGTDTQYF
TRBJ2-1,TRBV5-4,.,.,TGTGCCAGCAGCTTCATCGGAACGGGGAATGAGCAGTTCTTC,CASSFIGTGNEQFF
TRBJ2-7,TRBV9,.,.,TGTGCCAGCAGCCCCAACTTCTACGAGCAGTACTTC,CASSPNFYEQYF
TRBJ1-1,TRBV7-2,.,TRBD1,TGTGCCAGCAGCTTATTAACAGGGGCTCCTGAAGCTTTCTTT,CASSLLTGAPEAFF
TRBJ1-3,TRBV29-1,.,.,TGCAGCGTCCAAAATCGGGAGGGGGCTGGAAACACCATATATTTT,CSVQNREGAGNTIYF
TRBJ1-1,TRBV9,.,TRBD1,TGTGCCAGCAGCGTAGCTAGCGACAGGGGCCCTACTGAAGCTTTCTTT,CASSVASDRGPTEAFF
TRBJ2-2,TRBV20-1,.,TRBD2,TGCAGTGCTAGTCCTAGCGGGCAGACCGGGGAGCTGTTTTTT,CSASPSGQTGELFF
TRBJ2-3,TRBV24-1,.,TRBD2,TGTGCCACCAGTGCTTCGACTAGCGGGGGGCTTTTCACAGATACGCAGTATTTT,CATSASTSGGLFTDTQYF
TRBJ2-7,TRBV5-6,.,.,TGTGCCAGCAGCTTAGGAGGGGTCGAGCAGTACTTC,CASSLGGVEQYF
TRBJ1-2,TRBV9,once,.,TGTGCCAGCAGCGCGCAGGGGGGCTACACCTTC,CASSAQGGYTF
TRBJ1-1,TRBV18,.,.,TGTGCCAGCTCACCCCAGGGACAGAACACTGAAGCTTTCTTT,CASSPQGQNTEAFF
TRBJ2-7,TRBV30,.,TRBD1,TGTGCCTCCCGGGGGGACAGGGCCTCCTACGAGCAGTACTTC,CASRGDRASYEQYF
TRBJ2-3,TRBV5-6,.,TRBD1,TGTGCCAGCAGCTTCTGGTTGGACAGGCGCACAGATACGCAGTATTTT,CASSFWLDRRTDTQYF
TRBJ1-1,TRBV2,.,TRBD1,TGTGCCACACAGGGGGAGCGGAACACTGAAGCTTTCTTT,CATQGERNTEAFF
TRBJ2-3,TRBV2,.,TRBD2,TGTGCCAGCAGCGTCCGCGCGGGGGGCACAGATACGCAGTATTTT,CASSVRAGGTDTQYF
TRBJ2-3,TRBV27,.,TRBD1,TGTGCCAGCAGTCCGGACAGGGCAGATACGCAGTATTTT,CASSPDRADTQYF
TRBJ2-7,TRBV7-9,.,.,TGTGCCAGCAGCTGGGACAACTCCTACGAGCAGTACTTC,CASSWDNSYEQYF
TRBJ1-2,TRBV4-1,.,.,TGCGCCAGCAGCCACCGGGGGGACGATGGCTACACCTTC,CASSHRGDDGYTF
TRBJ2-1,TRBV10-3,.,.,TGTGCCATCAGTGAGTCGGGGGCCGTCTACAATGAGCAGTTCTTC,CAISESGAVYNEQFF
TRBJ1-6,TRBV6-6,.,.,TGTGCCAGCAACGGGGGTCTCAATTCACCCCTCCACTTT,CASNGGLNSPLHF
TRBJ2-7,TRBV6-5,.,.,TGTGCCCTTCGACAGTCCTACGAGCAGTACTTC,CALRQSYEQYF
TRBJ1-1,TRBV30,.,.,TGTGCCTGGAGTGCCGGTGAAGCTTTCTTT,CAWSAGEAFF
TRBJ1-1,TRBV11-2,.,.,TGTGCCAGCAGCTTAGCAGGTCCTGAAGCTTTCTTT,CASSLAGPEAFF
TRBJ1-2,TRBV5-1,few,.,TGCGCCAGCAGCTATACTGATAACTATGGCTACACCTTC,CASSYTDNYGYTF
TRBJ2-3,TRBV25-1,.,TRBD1,TGTGCCAGCAGTGGCGGGACAGGGGGCGGAACAGATACGCAGTATTTT,CASSGGTGGGTDTQYF
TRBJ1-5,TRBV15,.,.,TGTGCCACCAGCAGGGACAGCGGCACAAATCAGCCCCAGCATTTT,CATSRDSGTNQPQHF
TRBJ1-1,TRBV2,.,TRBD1,TGTGCCAGCAGTGAGGACAGGGTAGGGACTGAAGCTTTCTTT,CASSEDRVGTEAFF
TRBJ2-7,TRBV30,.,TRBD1,TGTGCCTGGAGGCAAGTAGGGGGCGCCTACGAGCAGTACTTC,CAWRQVGGAYEQYF
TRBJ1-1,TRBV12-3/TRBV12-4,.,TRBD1,TGTGCCAGCAGGGGACAGACGAACACTGAAGCTTTCTTT,CASRGQTNTEAFF
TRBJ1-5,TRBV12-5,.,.,TGTGCTAGTGGTTCCCCCCCCGATCAGCCCCAGCATTTT,CASGSPPDQPQHF
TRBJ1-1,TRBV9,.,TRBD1,TGTGCCAGCAGCGTAGGGACAGGGAACACTGAAGCTTTCTTT,CASSVGTGNTEAFF